This T cell receptor (beta chain) comes out of a study of shared clonotypes between healthy human individuals. V was clipped by 5 bases and J by 3 bases; unmatched bases: 9. Germline loops: CDR1 MGHDK, CDR2 SYGVNS. The CDR3 covers 15 residues. Produced via immunoSEQ multiplex PCR; TCRdb's table is partial and in-frame only. The table has around 620,000 clones, 85% to 95% seen once. Points on this clone: No antigen is known for it.

Naive CD8 cells lacked CD45RO and underwent positive selection for CCR7, leaving out terminally differentiated effector memory CD45RA+ cells. Study-wide findings and caveats: Generation probabilities were higher for clonotypes shared across all four sorted-subset donors than for unshared ones.

V usage is TRBV25-1 and J usage is TRBJ2-7; TRBD1 matches 8 bases. This clonotype was sampled from a woman aged 25 to 39 in good health. The sample taken for sequencing was naive CD8+ T cells sorted from blood. CDR3: CASSPRTGSFYEQYF. CDR3 sequence (DNA): TGTGCCAGCAGTCCAAGGACAGGGAGCTTCTACGAGCAGTACTTC.